The 20 T cell receptor beta chains below were found in one sample sequenced in a study of blood T cells in healthy people across ages. Then a second PCR, running roughly 6 to 12 cycles, was carried out with a sample-barcoded 5' primer and a J-beta primer mix. A single record per CDR3 protein comes from TCRdb applying MiXCR to the 5' RACE reads. Of some 900,000 distinct CDR3 sequences detected, approximately 49% appear once; the ten largest clones hold around an eighth. Material for sequencing was blood. The receptor source for this set is a man in his thirties or forties in good health.

The rearrangement links TRBV13 to TRBJ2-5, with a possible D match to TRBD2 (5 bases). The CDR3 spans 11 residues. Germline-derived CDR1 and CDR2 are PRHDT and FYEKMQ (reference sequence). The V gene lost 6 bases and the J gene lost 11 bases, with 13 bases spanning the gap. The CDR3 coding sequence is TGTGCCAGCAGGGGCGGAGGAGAGCAGTACTTC. Its protein is CASRGGGEQYF.

This chain joins TRBV11-2 and TRBJ2-7, with 8 bases fitting TRBD1. The J call is in doubt because the DNA end fits TRBJ2-5 better. This CDR3 is 15 amino acids long. Germline V lookup: CDR1 SGHAT, CDR2 FQNNGV. In nucleotides, the CDR3 is TGTGCCAGCAGCCTAGGACAGGGACGATTCGAGACCCAGTACTTC. Protein sequence: CASSLGQGRFETQYF.

The V gene is TRBV28, the J gene TRBJ2-7; the D gene is possibly TRBD2 (6 bases). The germline V gene has CDR1 MDHEN and CDR2 SYDVKM. The CDR3 has 13 amino acids. Trimming shortened V by 8 bases and J by 3 bases, and 14 bases separated the two germline ends. CDR3 residues: CASSSEALYEQYF. The CDR3 DNA reads TGTGCCAGCTCTAGCGAGGCCCTCTACGAGCAGTACTTC.

The chain combines TRBV28 with TRBJ2-7; perhaps TRBD1 as D (5 bases). V shed 3 bases and J shed 4 bases, with 10 bases lying between them. The CDR3 extends over 13 amino acids. CDR1 is MDHEN, CDR2 SYDVKM, per germline. DNA of the CDR3: TGTGCCAGCAGTTTTGACAGTCTATACGAGCAGTACTTC. Translated: CASSFDSLYEQYF.

The chain joins TRBV18 to TRBJ1-5; D gene uncertain. This CDR3 is 15 amino acids long. Germline values: CDR1 KGHSH, CDR2 LQKENI. V lost 3 bases and J lost 0, with 9 bases in between. The CDR3 region has the DNA TGTGCCAGCTCACCGGAAGGGTATAGCAATCAGCCCCAGCATTTT. Translation: CASSPEGYSNQPQHF.

This clonotype was seen a single time. The genes are TRBV20-1 and TRBJ2-7, with D unresolved. From germline, CDR1 is DFQATT and CDR2 SNEGSKA (reference sequence). The CDR3 covers 12 residues. Trimming took off 4 bases at V and 2 bases at J, with 9 bases between the two ends. The DNA for the CDR3 is TGCAGTGCTACCCGAAAAACCTACGAGCAGTACTTC. It translates to CSATRKTYEQYF.

V is TRBV27 and J is TRBJ2-6; perhaps D is TRBD1 or TRBD2 (6 bases each). Germline lookup yields CDR1 MNHEY and CDR2 SMNVEV (reference sequence). V lost 4 bases, J lost 1 base, and 14 bases lay in between. The CDR3 has 17 amino acids. The CDR3 loop reads CASSYIGGQSGANVLTF. For the CDR3, the DNA is TGTGCCAGCAGTTATATAGGGGGGCAGTCTGGGGCCAACGTCCTGACTTTC.

V is TRBV29-1 and J is TRBJ2-5; no reliable D call. CDR1 SQVTM and CDR2 ANQGSEA come from the germline V gene. V lost 6 bases and J lost 2, with 10 bases in between. The CDR3 is 12 residues long. Here the CDR3 DNA reads TGCAGCGTCACGCATATTCAAGAGACCCAGTACTTC. Encoded protein: CSVTHIQETQYF. Looking up the rest from reference TRBV29-1 and TRBJ2-5 gives the full variable domain: SAVISQKPSRDICQRGTSLTIQCQVDSQVTMMFWYRQQPGQSLTLIATANQGSEATYESGFVIDKFPISRPNLTFSTLTVSNMSPEDSSIYLCSVTHIQETQYFGPGTRLLVL.

The chain employs TRBV4-2 and TRBJ2-5; perhaps TRBD1 as D (6 bases). The CDR3 runs 18 residues. Trimming removed 1 base from V and 2 bases from J, with 20 bases in between. Germline V gives CDR1 LGHNA, CDR2 YNFKEQ. As DNA, the CDR3 is TGTGCCAGCAGCCAAGGAAGTCAGGGGCCAGAACGACAAGAGACCCAGTACTTC. It is translated as CASSQGSQGPERQETQYF.

In its sample, this clonotype was seen once. The chain joins TRBV3-1 to TRBJ1-6; no reliable D call. The CDR3 totals 14 residues. The V and J ends lost 1 base and 7 bases respectively, with 8 bases between them. Germline loops: CDR1 LGHDT, CDR2 YNNKEL (reference sequence). The CDR3 spells CASSQAGGNSPLHF. DNA for the CDR3: TGTGCCAGCAGCCAAGCAGGTGGAAATTCACCCCTCCACTTT.

The chain couples TRBV6-2 or TRBV6-3 to TRBJ2-7; TRBD1 agrees at 7 bases. CDR1 is MNHEY, CDR2 SVGEGT, per germline. The length of the CDR3 is 16 residues. V lost 2 bases, J lost 4 bases, and 11 bases stayed unmatched. As DNA, the CDR3 is TGTGCCAGCAGTTACCCCTGGACAGGTCAAACTTACGAGCAGTACTTC. Its translation: CASSYPWTGQTYEQYF.

This clonotype was found once. This sequence joins TRBV6-1 and TRBJ2-7; TRBD1 aligns across 7 bases. The trim removed 6 bases at V and 4 bases at J, leaving 9 bases unmatched. Germline V lookup: CDR1 MNHNS, CDR2 SASEGT. The CDR3 has 14 amino acids. This chain's CDR3 is CASSSGTAPYEQYF. As DNA, the CDR3 is TGTGCCAGCAGCTCCGGGACAGCACCTTACGAGCAGTACTTC.

The chain carries TRBV12-3 or TRBV12-4 and TRBJ2-4, with D perhaps given as TRBD1 or TRBD2 (6 bases each). The V gene lost 3 bases and the J gene lost 7 bases, with 16 bases spanning the gap. The CDR3 covers 15 residues. CDR3 residues: CASSLSRGLRNIQYF. DNA for the CDR3: TGTGCCAGCAGTTTGTCACGGGGGCTCAGGAACATTCAGTACTTC.

This sequence joins TRBV5-1 and TRBJ2-1; D possibly corresponds to TRBD2 (5 bases). Germline V gene data show CDR1 as SGHRS and CDR2 as YFSETQ. V was cut by 3 bases and J by 6 bases, with 13 bases left in between. CDR3 length: 14 amino acids. The CDR3: CASSSVTGSNEQFF. DNA for the CDR3: TGCGCCAGCAGCTCAGTCACGGGGTCCAATGAGCAGTTCTTC.

The chain links TRBV4-3 to TRBJ1-6; TRBD1 might be the D (5 bases). The germline V gene encodes CDR1 LGHNA and CDR2 YSLEER. V lost 0 bases and J 10 bases, leaving 19 bases between the germline ends. The CDR3 length is 17 residues. DNA for the CDR3: TGCGCCAGCAGCCAAGATAGACAAGGAGGGGTATACTCACCCCTCCACTTT. Protein product: CASSQDRQGGVYSPLHF.

The V gene is TRBV29-1, the J gene TRBJ1-5; no firm D call. This CDR3 contains 13 residues. CDR1 is SQVTM and CDR2 is ANQGSEA in the germline V gene. V gave up 4 bases and J gave up 3 bases, with 10 bases separating them. The CDR3 sequence is CSVVEGYNQPQHF. DNA of the CDR3: TGCAGCGTTGTCGAGGGATACAATCAGCCCCAGCATTTT.

V gene TRBV30 combines with J gene TRBJ2-3, with D uncertain. Trimming removed 1 base from V and 6 bases from J, with 8 bases in between. CDR3 length: 12 amino acids. Germline V gene sequence: CDR1 GTSNPN, CDR2 SVGIG (reference sequence). The CDR3 loop reads CAWSAPSDTQYF. In DNA, the CDR3 is TGTGCCTGGAGTGCCCCGAGCGATACGCAGTATTTT.

This clonotype was observed a handful of times. This chain connects TRBV3-1 to TRBJ1-1; 7 positions match TRBD1. The CDR3 consists of 14 residues. V was clipped by 2 bases and J by 9 bases; unmatched bases: 9. Germline V gene lookup returns CDR1 LGHDT and CDR2 YNNKEL (reference sequence). CDR3 DNA: TGTGCCAGCAGCCAAATGGACAGGACCCCCCAAGCTTTCTTT. Residues: CASSQMDRTPQAFF.

The chain joins TRBV12-3 or TRBV12-4 to TRBJ2-7; no clear D gene. The germline V and J ends were trimmed by 6 bases and 2 bases, with 11 bases remaining between them. The CDR3 covers 13 residues. The CDR3 DNA follows: TGTGCCAGCAGCCCCTCCTTAGCCTACGAGCAGTACTTC. Amino acid sequence: CASSPSLAYEQYF.

About this clonotype itself: This may stem from a read error, because a much larger clone lies one nucleotide away. The chain is built from TRBV29-1 and TRBJ2-7; perhaps TRBD1 as D (6 bases). CDR1 is SQVTM, CDR2 ANQGSEA, per germline. The CDR3 sequence is 12 residues long. The V and J ends lost 7 bases and 3 bases respectively, with 13 bases between them. The DNA of the CDR3 is TGCAGCGCTTTACAGGGTCTCTACGAGCAGTACTTC. Residues: CSALQGLYEQYF.